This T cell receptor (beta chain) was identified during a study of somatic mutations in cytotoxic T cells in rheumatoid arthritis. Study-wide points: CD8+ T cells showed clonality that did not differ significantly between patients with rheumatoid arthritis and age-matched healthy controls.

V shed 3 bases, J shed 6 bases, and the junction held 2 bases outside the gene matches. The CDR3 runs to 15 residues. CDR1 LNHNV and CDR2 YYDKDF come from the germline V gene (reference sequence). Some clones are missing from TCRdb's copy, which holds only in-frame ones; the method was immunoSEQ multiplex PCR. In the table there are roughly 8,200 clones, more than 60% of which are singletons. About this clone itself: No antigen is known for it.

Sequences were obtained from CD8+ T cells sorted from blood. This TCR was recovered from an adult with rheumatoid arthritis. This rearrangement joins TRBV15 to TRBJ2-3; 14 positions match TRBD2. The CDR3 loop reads CATSRGTSGSDTQYF. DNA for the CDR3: TGTGCCACCAGCAGGGGGACTAGCGGGAGTGATACGCAGTATTTT.